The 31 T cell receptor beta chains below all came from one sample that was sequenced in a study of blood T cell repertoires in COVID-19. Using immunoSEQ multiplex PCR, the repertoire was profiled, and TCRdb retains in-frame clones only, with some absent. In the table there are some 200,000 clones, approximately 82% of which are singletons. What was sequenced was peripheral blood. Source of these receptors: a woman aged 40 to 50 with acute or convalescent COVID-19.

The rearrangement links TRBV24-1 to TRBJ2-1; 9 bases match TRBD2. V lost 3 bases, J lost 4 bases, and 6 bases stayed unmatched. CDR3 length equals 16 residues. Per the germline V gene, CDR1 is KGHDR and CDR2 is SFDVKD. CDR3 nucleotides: TGTGCCACCAGTGATACGGGACTAGCCATATACAATGAGCAGTTCTTC. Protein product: CATSDTGLAIYNEQFF.

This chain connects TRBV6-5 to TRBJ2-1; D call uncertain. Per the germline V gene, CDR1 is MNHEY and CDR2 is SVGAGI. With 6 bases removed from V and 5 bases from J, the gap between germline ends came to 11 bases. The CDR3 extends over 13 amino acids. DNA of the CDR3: TGTGCCAGCAGACGTCACGAGGACAATGAGCAGTTCTTC. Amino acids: CASRRHEDNEQFF.

The CDR3 nucleotides are TGTGCCAGCAGTTACAAGGGGGCTCGCTATGGCTACACCTTC. Its translation is CASSYKGARYGYTF. The chain carries TRBV6-5 and TRBJ1-2; 7 bases fit TRBD1. This CDR3 has 14 amino acids. V shed 2 bases and J 4 bases; nucleotides not matched to a gene: 4. CDR1 and CDR2 (germline): MNHEY, SVGAGI.

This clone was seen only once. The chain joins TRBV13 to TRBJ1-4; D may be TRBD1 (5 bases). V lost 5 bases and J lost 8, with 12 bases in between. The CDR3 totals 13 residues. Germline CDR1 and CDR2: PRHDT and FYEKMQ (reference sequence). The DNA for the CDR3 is TGTGCCAGCAGCCTTCAGGGAATGGAAAAACTGTTTTTT. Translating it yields CASSLQGMEKLFF.

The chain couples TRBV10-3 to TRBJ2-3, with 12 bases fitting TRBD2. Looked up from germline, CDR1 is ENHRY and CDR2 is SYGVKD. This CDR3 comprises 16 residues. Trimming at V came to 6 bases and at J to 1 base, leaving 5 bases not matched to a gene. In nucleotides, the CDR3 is TGTGCCATCAGGACAGGACTAGCGGGGCGCACAGATACGCAGTATTTT. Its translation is CAIRTGLAGRTDTQYF.

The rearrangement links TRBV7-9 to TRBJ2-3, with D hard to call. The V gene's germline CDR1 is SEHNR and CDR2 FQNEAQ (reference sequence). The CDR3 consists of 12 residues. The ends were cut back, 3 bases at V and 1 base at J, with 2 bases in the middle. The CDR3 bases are TGTGCCAGCAGCTTCGGCACAGATACGCAGTATTTT. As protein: CASSFGTDTQYF.

For the CDR3, the DNA is TGTGCCAGTAGGACCGGGACAGGGTATAACTACGAGCAGTACTTC. Amino acids: CASRTGTGYNYEQYF. The chain uses TRBV19 and TRBJ2-7; 9 bases are a match to TRBD1. Germline V gene sequence: CDR1 LNHDA, CDR2 SQIVND (reference sequence). This CDR3 has 15 amino acids. V gave up 6 bases and J gave up 3 bases; unmatched junction bases: 9.

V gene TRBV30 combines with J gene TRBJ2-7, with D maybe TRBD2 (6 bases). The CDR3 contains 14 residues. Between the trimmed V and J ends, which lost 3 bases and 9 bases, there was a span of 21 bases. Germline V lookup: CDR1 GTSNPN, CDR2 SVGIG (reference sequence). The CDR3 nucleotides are TGTGCCTGGAGGGAGGCGGGGCCCCTGGGCGGGCAGTACTTC. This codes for CAWREAGPLGGQYF.

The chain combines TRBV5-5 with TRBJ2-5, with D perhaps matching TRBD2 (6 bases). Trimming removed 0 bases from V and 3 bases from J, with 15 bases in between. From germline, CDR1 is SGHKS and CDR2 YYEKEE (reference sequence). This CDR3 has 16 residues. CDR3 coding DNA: TGTGCCAGCAGCTTGGCCGTGACCGGGGGAAAAGAGACCCAGTACTTC. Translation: CASSLAVTGGKETQYF.

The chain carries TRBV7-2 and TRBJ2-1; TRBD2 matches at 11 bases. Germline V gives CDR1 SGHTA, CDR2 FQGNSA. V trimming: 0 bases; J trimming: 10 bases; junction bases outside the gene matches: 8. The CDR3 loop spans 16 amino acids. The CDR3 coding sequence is TGTGCCAGCAGCTTAGCCACGACTAGCGGGATGATCGAGCAGTTCTTC. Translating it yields CASSLATTSGMIEQFF.

CDR3 sequence (DNA): TGTGCCAGCAGCACCTGGACAGGGCCTAAATGTGAAGCTTTCTTT. Protein: CASSTWTGPKCEAFF. The chain links TRBV21-1 to TRBJ1-1; the listed D gene, TRBD1, was not tested against the DNA. TRBV21-1 is shown as a pseudogene. The CDR3 totals 15 residues.

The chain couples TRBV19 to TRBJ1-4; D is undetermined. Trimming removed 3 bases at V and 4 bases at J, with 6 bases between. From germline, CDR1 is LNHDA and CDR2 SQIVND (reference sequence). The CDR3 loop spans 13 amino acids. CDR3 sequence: CASSISVNEKLFF. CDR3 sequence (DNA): TGTGCCAGTAGTATTTCGGTTAATGAAAAACTGTTTTTT.

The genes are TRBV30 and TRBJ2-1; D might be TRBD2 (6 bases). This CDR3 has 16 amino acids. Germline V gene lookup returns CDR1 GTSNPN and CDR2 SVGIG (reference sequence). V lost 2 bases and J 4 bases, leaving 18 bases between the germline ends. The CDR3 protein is CAWSPLRGLRYNEQFF. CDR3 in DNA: TGTGCCTGGAGTCCCCTTAGAGGACTACGTTACAATGAGCAGTTCTTC.

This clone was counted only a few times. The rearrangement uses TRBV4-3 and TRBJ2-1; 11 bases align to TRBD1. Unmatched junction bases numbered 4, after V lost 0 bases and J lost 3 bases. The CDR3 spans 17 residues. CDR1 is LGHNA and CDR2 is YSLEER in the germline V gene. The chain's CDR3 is CASSQDAGQGGYNEQFF. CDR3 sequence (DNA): TGCGCCAGCAGCCAAGACGCGGGACAGGGGGGCTACAATGAGCAGTTCTTC.

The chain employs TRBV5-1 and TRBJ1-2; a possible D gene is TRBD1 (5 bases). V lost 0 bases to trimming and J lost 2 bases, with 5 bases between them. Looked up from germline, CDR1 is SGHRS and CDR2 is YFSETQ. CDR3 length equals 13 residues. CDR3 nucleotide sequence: TGCGCCAGCAGCTTGGGGGGCAACTATGGCTACACCTTC. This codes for CASSLGGNYGYTF.

CDR3 DNA: TGTGCCAGCAGCGTAGCCCCGGGACAGGGGGTATGGAATGAGCAGTTCTTC. Its protein is CASSVAPGQGVWNEQFF. The chain carries TRBV9 and TRBJ2-1; 11 positions agree with TRBD1. The CDR3 has 17 residues. V trimming: 0 bases; J trimming: 7 bases; junction bases outside the gene matches: 9. Per the germline V gene, CDR1 is SGDLS and CDR2 is YYNGEE.

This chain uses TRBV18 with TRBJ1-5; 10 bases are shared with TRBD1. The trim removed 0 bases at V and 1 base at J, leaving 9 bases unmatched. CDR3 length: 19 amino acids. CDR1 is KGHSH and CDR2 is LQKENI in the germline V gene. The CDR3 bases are TGTGCCAGCTCACCACCTGGGACAGGGGCAGGTTCGAGCAATCAGCCCCAGCATTTT. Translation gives CASSPPGTGAGSSNQPQHF.

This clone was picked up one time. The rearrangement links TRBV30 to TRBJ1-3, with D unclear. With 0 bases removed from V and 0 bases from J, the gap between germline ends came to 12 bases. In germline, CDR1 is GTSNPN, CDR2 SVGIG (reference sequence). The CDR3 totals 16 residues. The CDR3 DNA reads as TGTGCCTGGAGTGTTCCCGACATGGCCTCTGGAAACACCATATATTTT. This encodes CAWSVPDMASGNTIYF.

Written as DNA, the CDR3 is TGTGCCAGCAGTGACAGCGGGAGAGCGTATGGCTCCTACAATGAGCAGTTCTTC. Translated, it gives CASSDSGRAYGSYNEQFF. V and J are TRBV6-4 and TRBJ2-1; 8 positions match TRBD2. Trimming removed 2 bases from V and 0 bases from J; junction bases left unmatched: 9. The CDR3 is 18 amino acids. CDR1 is MRHNA, CDR2 SNTAGT, per germline.

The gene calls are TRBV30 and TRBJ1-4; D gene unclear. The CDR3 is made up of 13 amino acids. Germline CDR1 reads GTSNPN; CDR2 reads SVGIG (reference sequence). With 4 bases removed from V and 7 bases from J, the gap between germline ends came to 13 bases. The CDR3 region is CAWNKVRGEKLFF. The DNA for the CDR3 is TGTGCCTGGAATAAGGTCCGGGGTGAAAAACTGTTTTTT.

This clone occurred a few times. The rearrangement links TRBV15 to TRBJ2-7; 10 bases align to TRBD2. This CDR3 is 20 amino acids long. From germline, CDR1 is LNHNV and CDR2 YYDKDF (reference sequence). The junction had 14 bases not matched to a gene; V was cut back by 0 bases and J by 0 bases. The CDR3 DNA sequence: TGTGCCACCAGCAGAGATCTCGGGACTAGCGTCTCTCCCACCTCCTACGAGCAGTACTTC. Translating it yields CATSRDLGTSVSPTSYEQYF. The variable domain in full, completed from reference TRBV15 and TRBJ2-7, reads DAMVIQNPRYQVTQFGKPVTLSCSQTLNHNVMYWYQQKSSQAPKLLFHYYDKDFNNEADTPDNFQSRRPNTSFCFLDIRSPGLGDTAMYLCATSRDLGTSVSPTSYEQYFGPGTRLTVT.

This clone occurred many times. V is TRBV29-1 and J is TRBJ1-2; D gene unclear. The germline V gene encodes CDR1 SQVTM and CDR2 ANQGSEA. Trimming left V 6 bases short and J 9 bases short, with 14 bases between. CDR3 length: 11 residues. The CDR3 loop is CSVYNQASYTF. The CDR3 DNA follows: TGCAGCGTCTATAACCAGGCCAGCTACACCTTC.

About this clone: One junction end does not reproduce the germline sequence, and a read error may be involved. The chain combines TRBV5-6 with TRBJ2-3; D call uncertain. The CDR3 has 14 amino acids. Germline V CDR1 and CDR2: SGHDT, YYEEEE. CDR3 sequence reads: CASILTSSTDTQYF. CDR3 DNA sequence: TGTGCCAGCATCTTGACTTCTAGCACAGATACGCAGTATTTT.

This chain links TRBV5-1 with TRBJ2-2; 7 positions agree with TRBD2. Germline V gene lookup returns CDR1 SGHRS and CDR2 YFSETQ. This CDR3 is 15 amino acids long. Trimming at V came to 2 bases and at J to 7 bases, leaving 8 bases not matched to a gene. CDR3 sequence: CASSLPSGSIGELFF. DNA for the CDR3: TGCGCCAGCAGCTTACCTAGCGGAAGTATCGGGGAGCTGTTTTTT.

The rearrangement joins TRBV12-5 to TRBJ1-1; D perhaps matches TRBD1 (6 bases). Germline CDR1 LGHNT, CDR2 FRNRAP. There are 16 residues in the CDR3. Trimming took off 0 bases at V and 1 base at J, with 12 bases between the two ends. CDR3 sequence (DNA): TGTGCTAGTGGTTTGGTAGGGGCAGGGGCGAACACTGAAGCTTTCTTT. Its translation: CASGLVGAGANTEAFF.

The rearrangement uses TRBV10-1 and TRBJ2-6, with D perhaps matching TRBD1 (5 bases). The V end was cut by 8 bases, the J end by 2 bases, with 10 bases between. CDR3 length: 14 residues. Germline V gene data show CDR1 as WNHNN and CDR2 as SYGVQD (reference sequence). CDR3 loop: CASSQGAGANVLTF. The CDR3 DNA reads TGCGCCAGCTCGCAGGGCGCTGGGGCCAACGTCCTGACTTTC.

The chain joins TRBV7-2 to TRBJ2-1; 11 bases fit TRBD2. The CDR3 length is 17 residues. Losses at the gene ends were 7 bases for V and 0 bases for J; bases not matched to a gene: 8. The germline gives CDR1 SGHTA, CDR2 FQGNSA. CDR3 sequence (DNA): TGTGCCAGCAAGGGACTAGCGGCTTTAAGCTCCTACAATGAGCAGTTCTTC. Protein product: CASKGLAALSSYNEQFF.

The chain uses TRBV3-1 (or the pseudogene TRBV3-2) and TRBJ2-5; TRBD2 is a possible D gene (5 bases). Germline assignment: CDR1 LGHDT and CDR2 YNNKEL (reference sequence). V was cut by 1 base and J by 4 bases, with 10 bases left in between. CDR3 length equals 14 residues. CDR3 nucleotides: TGTGCCAGCAGCCAAGGACCGGCGGGAGAGACCCAGTACTTC. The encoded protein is CASSQGPAGETQYF.

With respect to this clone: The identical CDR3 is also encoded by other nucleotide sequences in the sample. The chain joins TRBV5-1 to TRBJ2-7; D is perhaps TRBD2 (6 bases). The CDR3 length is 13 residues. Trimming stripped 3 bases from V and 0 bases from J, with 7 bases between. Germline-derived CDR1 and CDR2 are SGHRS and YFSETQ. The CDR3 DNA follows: TGCGCCAGCAGCTGGGACTCCTCCTACGAGCAGTACTTC. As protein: CASSWDSSYEQYF.

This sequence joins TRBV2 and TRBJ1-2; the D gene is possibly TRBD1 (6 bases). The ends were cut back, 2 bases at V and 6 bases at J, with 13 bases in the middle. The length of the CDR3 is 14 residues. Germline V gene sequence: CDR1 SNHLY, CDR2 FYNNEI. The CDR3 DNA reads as TGTGCCAGCAGTGAAACAGGGCGAAGCGATGGCTACACCTTC. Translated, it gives CASSETGRSDGYTF.

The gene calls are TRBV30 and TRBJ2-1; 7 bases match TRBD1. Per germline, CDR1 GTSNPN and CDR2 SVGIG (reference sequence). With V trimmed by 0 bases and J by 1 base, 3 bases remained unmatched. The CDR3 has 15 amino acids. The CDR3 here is CAWSVPGGSYNEQFF. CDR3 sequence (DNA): TGTGCCTGGAGTGTACCAGGGGGTTCCTACAATGAGCAGTTCTTC.